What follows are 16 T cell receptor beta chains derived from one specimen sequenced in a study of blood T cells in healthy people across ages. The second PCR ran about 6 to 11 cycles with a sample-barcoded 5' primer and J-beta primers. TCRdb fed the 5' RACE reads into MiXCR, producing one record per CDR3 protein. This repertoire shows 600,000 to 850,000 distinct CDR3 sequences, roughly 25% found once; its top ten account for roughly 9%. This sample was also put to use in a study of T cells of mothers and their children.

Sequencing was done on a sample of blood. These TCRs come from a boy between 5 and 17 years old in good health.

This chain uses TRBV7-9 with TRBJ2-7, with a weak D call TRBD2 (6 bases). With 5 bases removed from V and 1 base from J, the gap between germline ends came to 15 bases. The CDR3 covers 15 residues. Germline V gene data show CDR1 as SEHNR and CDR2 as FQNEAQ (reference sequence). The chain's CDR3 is CASSGGIHGSYEQYF. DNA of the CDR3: TGTGCCAGCAGCGGCGGGATTCATGGTTCCTACGAGCAGTACTTC.

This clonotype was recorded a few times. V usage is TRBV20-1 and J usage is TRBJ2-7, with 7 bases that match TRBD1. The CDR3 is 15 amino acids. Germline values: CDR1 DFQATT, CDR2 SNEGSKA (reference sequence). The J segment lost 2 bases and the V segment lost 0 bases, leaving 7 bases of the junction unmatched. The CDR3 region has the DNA TGCAGTGCTAGAGATTCAGGGGGTCCCCCCTACGAGCAGTACTTC. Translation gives CSARDSGGPPYEQYF.

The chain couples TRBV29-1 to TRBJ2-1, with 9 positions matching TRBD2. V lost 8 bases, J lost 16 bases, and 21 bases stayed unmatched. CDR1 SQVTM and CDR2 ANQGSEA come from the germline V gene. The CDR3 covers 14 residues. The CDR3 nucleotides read TGCAGCCCCGAAGGGGGACTAGCCCCCGACCGAACCTTCTTC. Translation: CSPEGGLAPDRTFF.

DNA for the CDR3: TGTGCCAGCAGTTCACAGGGGGGATCACCCCTCCACTTT. This gives the protein CASSSQGGSPLHF. The chain uses TRBV12-3 or TRBV12-4 and TRBJ1-6; the match to TRBD1 covers 8 bases. This CDR3 spans 13 amino acids. Trimming cost V 4 bases and J 10 bases; bases outside gene matches: 3.

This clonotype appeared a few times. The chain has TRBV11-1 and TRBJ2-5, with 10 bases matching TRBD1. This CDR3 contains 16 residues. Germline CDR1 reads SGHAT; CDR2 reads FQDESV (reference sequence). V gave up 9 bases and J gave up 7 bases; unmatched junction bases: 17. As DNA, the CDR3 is TGTGCCAGTAGCATGGTTACCGGGACAGGGGAAGGGACCCAGTACTTC. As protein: CASSMVTGTGEGTQYF.

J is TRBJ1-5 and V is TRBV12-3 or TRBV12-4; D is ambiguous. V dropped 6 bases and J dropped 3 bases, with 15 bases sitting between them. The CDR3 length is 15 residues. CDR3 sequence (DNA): TGTGCCAGCAGCCCCGTAGAGGGATCCAATCAGCCCCAGCATTTT. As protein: CASSPVEGSNQPQHF.

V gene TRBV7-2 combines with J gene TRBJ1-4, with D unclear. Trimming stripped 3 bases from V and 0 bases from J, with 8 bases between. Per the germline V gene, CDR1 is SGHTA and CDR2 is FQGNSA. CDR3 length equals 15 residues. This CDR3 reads CASSFGTSTNEKLFF. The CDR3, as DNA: TGTGCCAGCAGCTTCGGCACCTCAACTAATGAAAAACTGTTTTTT.

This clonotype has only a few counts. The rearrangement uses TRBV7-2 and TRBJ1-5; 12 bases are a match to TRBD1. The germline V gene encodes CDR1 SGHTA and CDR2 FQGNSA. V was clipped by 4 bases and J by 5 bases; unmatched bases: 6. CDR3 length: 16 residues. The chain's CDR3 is CASSSGTGGVYQPQHF. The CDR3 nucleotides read TGTGCCAGCAGCTCAGGGACAGGGGGCGTCTATCAGCCCCAGCATTTT.

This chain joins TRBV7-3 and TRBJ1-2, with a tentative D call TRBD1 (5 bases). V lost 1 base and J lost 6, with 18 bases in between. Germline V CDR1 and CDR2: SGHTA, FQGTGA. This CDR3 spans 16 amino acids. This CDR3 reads CASSLIVGRDSNGYTF. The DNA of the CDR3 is TGTGCCAGCAGCTTAATAGTAGGGCGAGACAGTAATGGCTACACCTTC. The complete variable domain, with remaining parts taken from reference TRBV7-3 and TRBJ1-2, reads GAGVSQTPSNKVTEKGKYVELRCDPISGHTALYWYRQSLGQGPEFLIYFQGTGAADDSGLPNDRFFAVRPEGSVSTLKIQRTERGDSAVYLCASSLIVGRDSNGYTFGSGTRLTVV.

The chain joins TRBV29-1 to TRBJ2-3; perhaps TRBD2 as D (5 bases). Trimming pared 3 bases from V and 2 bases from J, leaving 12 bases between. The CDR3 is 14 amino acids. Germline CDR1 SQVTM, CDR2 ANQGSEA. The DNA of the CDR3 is TGCAGCGTTGATCGGAGGTTGAACACAGATACGCAGTATTTT. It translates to CSVDRRLNTDTQYF.

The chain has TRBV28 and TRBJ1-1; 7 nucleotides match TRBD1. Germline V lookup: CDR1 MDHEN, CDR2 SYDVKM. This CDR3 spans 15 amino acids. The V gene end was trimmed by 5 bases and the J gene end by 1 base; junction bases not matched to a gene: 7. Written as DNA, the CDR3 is TGTGCCAGCAGTAGGCTAGGGGGCTGGAACACTGAAGCTTTCTTT. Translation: CASSRLGGWNTEAFF.

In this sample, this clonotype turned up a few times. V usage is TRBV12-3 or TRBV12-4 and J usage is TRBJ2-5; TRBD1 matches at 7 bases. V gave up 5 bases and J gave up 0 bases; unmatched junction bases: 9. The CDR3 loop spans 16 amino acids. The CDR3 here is CASSSRDRLDQETQYF. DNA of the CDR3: TGTGCCAGCAGTAGTCGGGACAGACTGGACCAAGAGACCCAGTACTTC.

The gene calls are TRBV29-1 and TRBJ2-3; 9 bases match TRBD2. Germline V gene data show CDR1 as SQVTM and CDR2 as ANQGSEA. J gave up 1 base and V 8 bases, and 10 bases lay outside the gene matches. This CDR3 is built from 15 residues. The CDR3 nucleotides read TGCAGCTTCTGGTATAGCGGGGGCCGCACAGATACGCAGTATTTT. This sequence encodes CSFWYSGGRTDTQYF.

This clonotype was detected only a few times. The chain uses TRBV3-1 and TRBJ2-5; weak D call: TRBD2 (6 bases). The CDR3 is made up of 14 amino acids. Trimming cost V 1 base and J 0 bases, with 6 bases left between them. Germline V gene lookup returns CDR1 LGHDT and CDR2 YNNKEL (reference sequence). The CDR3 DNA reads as TGTGCCAGCAGCCAAGGGGACTACCAAGAGACCCAGTACTTC. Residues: CASSQGDYQETQYF.

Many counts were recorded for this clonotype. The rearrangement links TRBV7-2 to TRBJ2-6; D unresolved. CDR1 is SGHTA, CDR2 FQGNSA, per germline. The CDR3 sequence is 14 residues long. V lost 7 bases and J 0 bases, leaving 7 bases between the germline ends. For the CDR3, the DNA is TGTGCCAGCACCCGAGACTCTGGGGCCAACGTCCTGACTTTC. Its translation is CASTRDSGANVLTF.

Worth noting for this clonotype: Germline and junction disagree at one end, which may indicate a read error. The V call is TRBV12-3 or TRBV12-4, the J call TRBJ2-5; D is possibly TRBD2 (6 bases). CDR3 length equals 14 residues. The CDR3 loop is CASSTVGGLGSPFF. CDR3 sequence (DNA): TGTGCCAGCAGTACGGTGGGGGGATTAGGGAGCCCGTTCTTC.